This passage covers 31 T cell receptor beta chains from one sample sequenced in a study of T cells in tumors after PD-1 blockade. The data were produced by immunoSEQ multiplex PCR, yet TCRdb's version contains in-frame clones alone and is incomplete. The table shows more than 6,500 clones, with 69% occurring only once. Source: tumor tissue, taken after anti-PD-1 treatment. The origin of the receptors is a human donor with basal cell carcinoma.

This sequence joins TRBV5-5 and TRBJ1-1, with no clear D. Trimming removed 3 bases at V and 2 bases at J, with 17 bases between. The germline gives CDR1 SGHKS, CDR2 YYEKEE (reference sequence). CDR3 length: 16 amino acids. The CDR3 DNA reads as TGTGCCAGCAGCTCCGGACGTGGAGTTTTAAACACTGAAGCTTTCTTT. Translation gives CASSSGRGVLNTEAFF. Supplemented by reference TRBV5-5 and TRBJ1-1, the full variable domain reads DAGVTQSPTHLIKTRGQQVTLRCSPISGHKSVSWYQQVLGQGPQFIFQYYEKEERGRGNFPDRFSARQFPNYSSELNVNALLLGDSALYLCASSSGRGVLNTEAFFGQGTRLTVV.

J is TRBJ2-5 and V is TRBV28; D is uncertain. This CDR3 region has 14 residues. V lost 3 bases and J lost 2, with 10 bases in between. Germline CDR1 and CDR2: MDHEN and SYDVKM. The CDR3 protein is CASSFHDSQETQYF. CDR3 bases: TGTGCCAGCAGTTTCCACGACTCACAAGAGACCCAGTACTTC.

The chain is built from TRBV6-2 or TRBV6-3 and TRBJ1-3, with D perhaps TRBD1 (6 bases). V was cut by 6 bases and J by 0 bases, with 12 bases left in between. Germline CDR1 reads MNHEY; CDR2 reads SVGEGT. This CDR3 spans 15 amino acids. The CDR3 DNA is TGTGCCAGCAGCACCGACAGGACCTCTGGAAACACCATATATTTT. This encodes CASSTDRTSGNTIYF.

The CDR3 coding sequence is TGTGCCAGCAGTCCTTTTCAGGGAGCTAATTCACCCCTCCACTTT. It yields the protein CASSPFQGANSPLHF. The chain carries TRBV6-4 and TRBJ1-6; D is possibly TRBD1 (5 bases). Trimming cost V 5 bases and J 6 bases, with 14 bases left between them. In germline, CDR1 is MRHNA, CDR2 SNTAGT. The CDR3 is made up of 15 amino acids.

This rearrangement joins TRBV19 to TRBJ1-2, with 8 bases lining up with TRBD1. With 5 bases clipped from V and 4 bases from J, the junction kept 9 bases outside the gene matches. The germline CDR1 and CDR2 sequences are LNHDA and SQIVND (reference sequence). The CDR3 sequence is 15 residues long. CDR3 sequence reads: CASSAPQGAGYGYTF. In DNA, the CDR3 is TGTGCCAGTAGTGCCCCCCAGGGGGCGGGCTATGGCTACACCTTC.

For the CDR3, the DNA is TGTGCCACCAGTGATCGCGGACTAGCGGGGAACAATGAGCAGTTCTTC. Protein sequence: CATSDRGLAGNNEQFF. The chain is built from TRBV24-1 and TRBJ2-1, with 12 positions matching TRBD2. This CDR3 has 16 residues. The V segment lost 3 bases and the J segment 5 bases; nucleotides outside the gene matches: 4. Germline CDR1 KGHDR, CDR2 SFDVKD.

The chain is built from TRBV6-1 and TRBJ1-3; D is uncertain. This CDR3 has 15 amino acids. Germline CDR1 reads MNHNS; CDR2 reads SASEGT. Trimming pared 2 bases from V and 2 bases from J, leaving 10 bases between. The CDR3 region is CASSERFQAGNTIYF. CDR3 coding DNA: TGTGCCAGCAGTGAACGGTTCCAAGCTGGAAACACCATATATTTT.

This clone was observed a handful of times. This chain uses TRBV12-3 or TRBV12-4 with TRBJ2-1; D perhaps matches TRBD2 (5 bases). This CDR3 has 13 residues. Trimming pared 4 bases from V and 9 bases from J, leaving 13 bases between. The CDR3 region is CASSSVGESEQFF. The DNA for the CDR3 is TGTGCCAGCAGTTCTGTCGGGGAGTCTGAGCAGTTCTTC.

The chain links TRBV7-9 to TRBJ1-2; perhaps TRBD1 as D (5 bases). Germline assignment: CDR1 SEHNR and CDR2 FQNEAQ (reference sequence). The CDR3 consists of 11 residues. The germline V and J ends were trimmed by 5 bases and 6 bases, with 7 bases remaining between them. The CDR3 region is CASSLRDGYTF. CDR3 nucleotide sequence: TGTGCCAGCAGCCTCAGGGATGGCTACACCTTC.

CDR3 bases: TGTGCCAGCAGTTACGGCCCACTACGCACAGATACGCAGTATTTT. Translating it yields CASSYGPLRTDTQYF. The chain employs TRBV6-5 and TRBJ2-3; no reliable D call. The CDR3 loop spans 15 amino acids. Germline V gives CDR1 MNHEY, CDR2 SVGAGI. Trimming cost V 2 bases and J 1 base, with 10 bases left between them.

The chain carries TRBV5-4 and TRBJ1-3, with D hard to call. This CDR3 has 13 amino acids. V lost 4 bases and J 4 bases, leaving 9 bases between the germline ends. Germline values: CDR1 SGHNT, CDR2 YYREEE (reference sequence). CDR3 DNA: TGTGCCAGCAGCCCGCCCCGGGGAAACACCATATATTTT. It specifies CASSPPRGNTIYF. Combining the CDR3 with reference TRBV5-4 and TRBJ1-3 gives the whole variable domain ETGVTQSPTHLIKTRGQQVTLRCSSQSGHNTVSWYQQALGQGPQFIFQYYREEENGRGNFPPRFSGLQFPNYSSELNVNALELDDSALYLCASSPPRGNTIYFGEGSWLTVV.

The rearrangement links TRBV28 to TRBJ2-5; D gene uncertain. V lost 7 bases to trimming and J lost 5 bases, with 11 bases between them. This CDR3 is 12 amino acids long. The germline V gene has CDR1 MDHEN and CDR2 SYDVKM. In DNA form, the CDR3 reads TGTGCCAGCACCGACGTGGCGGAGACCCAGTACTTC. It yields the protein CASTDVAETQYF.

The chain joins TRBV18 to TRBJ2-5, with D unresolved. Trimming cost V 1 base and J 4 bases, with 4 bases left between them. Germline-derived CDR1 and CDR2 are KGHSH and LQKENI. The CDR3 runs 12 residues. DNA of the CDR3: TGTGCCAGCTCACCACTGGGAGAGACCCAGTACTTC. Translated: CASSPLGETQYF.

This clone has more than one count but fewer than ten. This chain uses TRBV4-2 with TRBJ2-1, with TRBD2 matching over 8 bases. V lost 0 bases, J lost 4 bases, and 8 bases stayed unmatched. CDR3 length: 17 amino acids. The germline V gene encodes CDR1 LGHNA and CDR2 YNFKEQ. CDR3 loop: CASSQDRGGAEYNEQFF. In DNA form, the CDR3 reads TGTGCCAGCAGCCAAGATCGGGGGGGGGCTGAATACAATGAGCAGTTCTTC.

The rearrangement links TRBV5-1 to TRBJ2-1; 13 nucleotides align to TRBD2. J gave up 1 base and V 1 base, and 2 bases lay outside the gene matches. CDR3 size: 17 residues. Germline lookup yields CDR1 SGHRS and CDR2 YFSETQ. The CDR3 loop is CASSLLGLAGSYNEQFF. The CDR3 DNA is TGCGCCAGCAGCTTGTTGGGACTAGCGGGATCCTACAATGAGCAGTTCTTC.

The genes are TRBV7-9 and TRBJ1-4; D ambiguous. The V gene lost 4 bases and the J gene lost 8 bases, with 5 bases spanning the gap. Germline CDR1 SEHNR, CDR2 FQNEAQ (reference sequence). The CDR3 consists of 11 residues. The CDR3 protein is CASSSGEKLFF. CDR3 sequence (DNA): TGTGCCAGCAGCTCCGGCGAAAAACTGTTTTTT. The whole variable domain, filled in from reference TRBV7-9 and TRBJ1-4, reads DTGVSQNPRHKITKRGQNVTFRCDPISEHNRLYWYRQTLGQGPEFLTYFQNEAQLEKSRLLSDRFSAERPKGSFSTLEIQRTEQGDSAMYLCASSSGEKLFFGSGTQLSVL.

The chain uses TRBV29-1 and TRBJ1-2; the D is unclear. The CDR3 consists of 13 residues. Trimming cost V 4 bases and J 8 bases, with 17 bases left between them. The germline gives CDR1 SQVTM, CDR2 ANQGSEA. CDR3 region: CSVGEERGEGYTF. The CDR3 DNA sequence: TGCAGCGTTGGAGAGGAGCGCGGGGAAGGCTACACCTTC. Based on the CDR3 plus reference TRBV29-1 and TRBJ1-2, the full variable domain is SAVISQKPSRDICQRGTSLTIQCQVDSQVTMMFWYRQQPGQSLTLIATANQGSEATYESGFVIDKFPISRPNLTFSTLTVSNMSPEDSSIYLCSVGEERGEGYTFGSGTRLTVV.

The chain joins TRBV5-1 to TRBJ2-7; D not resolved. The CDR3 is 14 residues long. Germline V gene sequence: CDR1 SGHRS, CDR2 YFSETQ. The ends were cut back, 0 bases at V and 1 base at J, with 8 bases in the middle. CDR3 amino acids: CASSLGGASYEQYF. In DNA form, the CDR3 reads TGCGCCAGCAGCTTGGGGGGTGCGTCCTACGAGCAGTACTTC.

This sequence joins TRBV6-1 and TRBJ1-4, with D possibly being TRBD1 (6 bases). The CDR3 loop spans 14 amino acids. Looked up from germline, CDR1 is MNHNS and CDR2 is SASEGT. V gave up 2 bases and J gave up 7 bases, with 11 bases separating them. The CDR3 DNA sequence: TGTGCCAGCAGTGAATCTGGGGGCGTTGAAAAACTGTTTTTT. The encoded protein is CASSESGGVEKLFF.

V and J are TRBV10-3 and TRBJ2-2; possibly TRBD2 for D (5 bases). The CDR3 totals 15 residues. V lost 5 bases, J lost 2 bases, and 12 bases lay in between. Germline V lookup: CDR1 ENHRY, CDR2 SYGVKD. Here the CDR3 reads CAISTSLGNTGELFF. The CDR3 DNA follows: TGTGCCATCAGTACGTCACTAGGCAACACCGGGGAGCTGTTTTTT.

Points on this clone: A much larger clone lies one base from this, so it may be a read error. The rearrangement joins TRBV5-4 to TRBJ1-2; 7 nucleotides line up with TRBD1. This CDR3 contains 13 residues. Germline V gene sequence: CDR1 SGHNT, CDR2 YYREEE (reference sequence). After removal of 4 bases from V and 4 bases from J, the junction contained 4 bases not matched to a gene. Here the CDR3 DNA reads TGTGCCAGCAGCCGGGACAGTCCCTATGGCTACACCTTC. Translation: CASSRDSPYGYTF.

This chain uses TRBV27 with TRBJ2-3; the match to TRBD2 covers 13 bases. V shed 6 bases, J shed 0 bases, and the junction held 6 bases outside the gene matches. The CDR3 length is 17 residues. Germline loops: CDR1 MNHEY, CDR2 SMNVEV (reference sequence). The CDR3 loop is CASSSTSGGISTDTQYF. DNA for the CDR3: TGTGCCAGCAGCTCGACTAGCGGGGGGATAAGCACAGATACGCAGTATTTT.

This chain uses TRBV5-1 with TRBJ1-4; 9 bases match TRBD1. Germline V gene sequence: CDR1 SGHRS, CDR2 YFSETQ. Trimming cost V 3 bases and J 5 bases; bases outside gene matches: 8. The CDR3 consists of 16 residues. CDR3: CASSSPSGTGNEKLFF. In DNA, the CDR3 is TGCGCCAGCAGCTCCCCTTCCGGGACAGGGAATGAAAAACTGTTTTTT.

This clone is medium-sized in the sample. This chain connects TRBV27 to TRBJ1-2; no clear D gene. Germline lookup yields CDR1 MNHEY and CDR2 SMNVEV (reference sequence). V shed 5 bases and J shed 4 bases, with 11 bases lying between them. The CDR3 runs 13 residues. The CDR3 DNA sequence: TGTGCCAGCAGTCACGGTGGGTCCTATGGCTACACCTTC. Translating gives CASSHGGSYGYTF.

The rearrangement uses TRBV10-2 and TRBJ2-1; 8 nucleotides agree with TRBD1. CDR1 and CDR2 from the germline V gene are WSHSY and SAAADI. V shed 8 bases, J shed 6 bases, and the junction held 6 bases outside the gene matches. The CDR3 spans 13 residues. The CDR3 loop reads CASCWTGRNEQFF. The CDR3 DNA is TGCGCCAGCTGCTGGACAGGGCGCAATGAGCAGTTCTTC.

The gene calls are TRBV24-1 and TRBJ2-5; the D is unclear. Germline CDR1 is KGHDR and CDR2 is SFDVKD. The CDR3 length is 13 residues. Trimming cost V 0 bases and J 5 bases, with 6 bases left between them. CDR3 DNA: TGTGCCACCAGTGATTTGGCCCTTGAGACCCAGTACTTC. Its protein product is CATSDLALETQYF.

This sequence joins TRBV6-2 or TRBV6-3 and TRBJ2-1, with D unclear. The ends were cut back, 0 bases at V and 7 bases at J, with 7 bases in the middle. CDR1 MNHEY and CDR2 SVGEGT come from the germline V gene. The CDR3 has 13 amino acids. CDR3 sequence (DNA): TGTGCCAGCAGTTACTCGAGGTGGAATGAGCAGTTCTTC. Residues: CASSYSRWNEQFF.

V and J are TRBV4-1 and TRBJ1-5; D is ambiguous. The V end lost 1 base, the J end lost 1 base, and 11 bases lay between the germline ends. Germline V CDR1 and CDR2: MGHRA, YSYEKL. There are 16 residues in the CDR3. DNA for the CDR3: TGCGCCAGCAGCCAAGTCTCCGTGTCGAGCAATCAGCCCCAGCATTTT. Amino acids: CASSQVSVSSNQPQHF.

The chain couples TRBV7-2 to TRBJ2-4, with a weak D call TRBD2 (7 bases). The germline V gene has CDR1 SGHTA and CDR2 FQGNSA. The CDR3 runs to 15 residues. V was shortened by 1 base and J by 5 bases, with 12 bases between the two germline ends. The CDR3 protein is CASSLDTGGQNIQYF. As DNA, the CDR3 is TGTGCCAGCAGCTTAGATACCGGGGGGCAAAACATTCAGTACTTC.

This clone is medium-sized by share. The chain links TRBV5-6 to TRBJ1-2; the match to TRBD1 covers 8 bases. CDR1 and CDR2 from the germline V gene are SGHDT and YYEEEE. The CDR3 contains 14 residues. With 4 bases clipped from V and 2 bases from J, the junction kept 4 bases outside the gene matches. The CDR3 nucleotides read TGTGCCAGCAGCGTACAGGGGGTCAACTATGGCTACACCTTC. Translation: CASSVQGVNYGYTF.

V usage is TRBV7-6 and J usage is TRBJ1-2; 9 bases agree with TRBD1. V dropped 1 base and J dropped 5; count of bases not matched to a gene: 8. CDR1 and CDR2 (germline): SGHVS, FNYEAQ. This CDR3 is 16 amino acids long. This CDR3 reads CASSLGTTGTGYGYTF. The CDR3, as DNA: TGTGCCAGCAGCTTAGGGACTACCGGGACAGGGTATGGCTACACCTTC.